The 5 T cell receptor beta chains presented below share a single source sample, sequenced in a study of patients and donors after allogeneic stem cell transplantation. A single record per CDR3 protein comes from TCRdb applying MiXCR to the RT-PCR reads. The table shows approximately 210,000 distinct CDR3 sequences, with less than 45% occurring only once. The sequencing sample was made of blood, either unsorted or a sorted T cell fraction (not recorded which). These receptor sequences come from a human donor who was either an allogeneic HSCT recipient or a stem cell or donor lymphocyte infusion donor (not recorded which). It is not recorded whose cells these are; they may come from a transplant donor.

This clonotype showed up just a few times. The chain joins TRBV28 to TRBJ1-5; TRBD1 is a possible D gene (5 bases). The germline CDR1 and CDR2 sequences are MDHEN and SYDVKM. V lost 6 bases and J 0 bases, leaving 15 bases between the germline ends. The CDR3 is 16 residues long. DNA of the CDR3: TGTGCCAGCAGCCGACAGCCCCGATATAGCAATCAGCCCCAGCATTTT. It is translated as CASSRQPRYSNQPQHF.

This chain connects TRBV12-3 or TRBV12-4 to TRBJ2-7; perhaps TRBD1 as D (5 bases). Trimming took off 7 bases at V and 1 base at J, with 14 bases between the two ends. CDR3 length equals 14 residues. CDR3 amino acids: CASTLGQKSYEQYF. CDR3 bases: TGTGCCAGCACCTTGGGGCAGAAATCCTACGAGCAGTACTTC.

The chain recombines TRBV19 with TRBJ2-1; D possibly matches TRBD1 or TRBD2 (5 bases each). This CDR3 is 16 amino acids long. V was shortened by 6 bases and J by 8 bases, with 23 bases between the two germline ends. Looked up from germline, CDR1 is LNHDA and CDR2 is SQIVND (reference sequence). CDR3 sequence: CASRSLTGRFKDEQFF. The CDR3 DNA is TGTGCCAGTAGATCACTCACGGGACGCTTTAAGGATGAGCAGTTCTTC.

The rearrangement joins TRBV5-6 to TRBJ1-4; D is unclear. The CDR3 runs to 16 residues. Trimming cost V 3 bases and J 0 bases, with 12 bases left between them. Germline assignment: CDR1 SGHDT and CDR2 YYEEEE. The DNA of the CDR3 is TGTGCCAGCAGCTCCGCCCCCGGGTCAACTAATGAAAAACTGTTTTTT. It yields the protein CASSSAPGSTNEKLFF.

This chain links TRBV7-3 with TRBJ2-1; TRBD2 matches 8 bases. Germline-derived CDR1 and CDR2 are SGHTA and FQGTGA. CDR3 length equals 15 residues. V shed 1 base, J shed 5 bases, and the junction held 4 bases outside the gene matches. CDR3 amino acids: CASSLNGRAHNEQFF. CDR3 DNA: TGTGCCAGCAGCTTAAACGGGAGGGCCCACAATGAGCAGTTCTTC.